This paragraph covers one TCR beta chain sequence. The authors' processing: Estimation of nucleated cell counts relied on the amplification of reference gene primers. Assay used: immunoSEQ multiplex PCR; TCRdb lists only in-frame clones, some missing. V, J and clone size reflect that table, while D and trimming were determined from the DNA. The sample includes more than 250,000 clones, about 89% seen only once; the top ten take about 2.7%. The data are from a study of blood T cell repertoires in COVID-19. Study background: The samples span acute and convalescent COVID-19 from the United States, Italy and Spain.

Residents of 24 US areas, aged roughly 18 to 89 years, made up the participants. Recovered participants had two consecutive negative NP/OP PCR tests, healthcare professional clearance, or symptom resolution. The TCR originated in a woman aged 18 to 35 who had recovered from COVID-19. Sequenced sample: PBMCs or T cells enriched from blood (not recorded which).

Here the CDR3 reads CASSRRDLVEAFF. The CDR3 DNA sequence: TGTGCCAGCAGCCGTCGCGACTTGGTTGAAGCTTTCTTT. The chain has TRBV7-9 and TRBJ1-1; D remains unclear. V was cut by 5 bases and J by 7 bases, with 14 bases left in between. Germline V CDR1 and CDR2: SEHNR, FQNEAQ (reference sequence). This CDR3 comprises 13 residues.